This passage covers 27 T cell receptor beta chains from one sample sequenced in a study of CD4+ T cells in melanoma. Libraries were prepared by immunoSEQ multiplex PCR; TCRdb keeps only in-frame clonotypes and omits some of them. Here the sample spans 9,600 or so clones, 60% to 80% being singletons. The source material was peripheral blood. The receptors shown here come from a human donor with melanoma.

Only one count was recorded for this clone. V is TRBV10-3 and J is TRBJ2-3; the match to TRBD1 covers 9 bases. This CDR3 contains 15 residues. After removal of 5 bases from V and 3 bases from J, the junction contained 6 bases not matched to a gene. The germline gives CDR1 ENHRY, CDR2 SYGVKD. The DNA of the CDR3 is TGTGCCATCAGTAATTTCGGACAGGGGACAGATACGCAGTATTTT. It codes for CAISNFGQGTDTQYF.

This chain uses TRBV7-6 with TRBJ1-6; D is ambiguous. CDR1 and CDR2 from the germline V gene are SGHVS and FNYEAQ. This CDR3 contains 17 residues. Trimming left V 5 bases short and J 3 bases short, with 17 bases between. CDR3 sequence (DNA): TGTGCCAGCAGCCTAAAGGGCCCATCCAACTATAATTCACCCCTCCACTTT. Translating gives CASSLKGPSNYNSPLHF.

This chain links TRBV5-6 with TRBJ1-4; no definite D call. V lost 0 bases and J 0 bases, leaving 6 bases between the germline ends. This CDR3 comprises 15 residues. Germline V gives CDR1 SGHDT, CDR2 YYEEEE. The CDR3 DNA follows: TGTGCCAGCAGCTTGGTTACCTCAACTAATGAAAAACTGTTTTTT. Its translation: CASSLVTSTNEKLFF.

This rearrangement joins TRBV5-1 to TRBJ1-2; 11 bases are a match to TRBD1. The CDR3 runs 15 residues. CDR1 and CDR2 (germline): SGHRS, YFSETQ. The trim removed 4 bases at V and 6 bases at J, leaving 8 bases unmatched. The CDR3 protein is CASSGGTGGFDGYTF. DNA for the CDR3: TGCGCCAGCAGCGGGGGGACAGGGGGATTCGATGGCTACACCTTC.

The chain links TRBV5-1 to TRBJ1-1; 9 nucleotides align to TRBD1. Germline-derived CDR1 and CDR2 are SGHRS and YFSETQ. V was pared by 1 base and J by 7 bases, with 5 bases of the junction left unmatched. CDR3 length: 14 residues. The CDR3 loop reads CASSLRGQGDEAFF. The CDR3 nucleotides are TGCGCCAGCAGCTTGCGGGGACAGGGTGATGAAGCTTTCTTT.

This clone was observed a few times. The CDR3 nucleotides are TGTGCCAGCAGGGCAACCGGGGCTGAAGCTTTCTTT. Amino acid sequence: CASRATGAEAFF. The chain links TRBV2 to TRBJ1-1; no definite D call. Germline loops: CDR1 SNHLY, CDR2 FYNNEI. The CDR3 consists of 12 residues. V gave up 6 bases and J gave up 6 bases, with 11 bases separating them.

The genes are TRBV6-4 and TRBJ1-1; no definite D call. The CDR3 length is 11 residues. Germline V gene sequence: CDR1 MRHNA, CDR2 SNTAGT. Trimming pared 0 bases from V and 8 bases from J, leaving 4 bases between. The CDR3 coding sequence is TGTGCCAGCAGTGACTCGGGGGAAGCTTTCTTT. Encoded protein: CASSDSGEAFF.

By sample share, this clone is medium-sized. Other DNA sequences within the sample encode an identical CDR3. The rearrangement joins TRBV27 to TRBJ2-1, with D unclear. Germline assignment: CDR1 MNHEY and CDR2 SMNVEV (reference sequence). V gave up 5 bases and J gave up 2 bases, with 1 base separating them. CDR3 length equals 11 residues. Here the CDR3 DNA reads TGTGCCAGCAGTACCTACAATGAGCAGTTCTTC. Protein: CASSTYNEQFF.

This clone was seen repeatedly, ten times or more. This chain links TRBV19 with TRBJ1-4, with D maybe TRBD1 (6 bases). Germline CDR1 and CDR2: LNHDA and SQIVND (reference sequence). The CDR3 loop spans 15 amino acids. V lost 9 bases to trimming and J lost 1 base, with 15 bases between them. CDR3: CARKGERRTNEKLFF. DNA for the CDR3: TGTGCCAGAAAGGGGGAGAGAAGAACTAATGAAAAACTGTTTTTT.

This chain joins TRBV2 and TRBJ2-1, with 12 bases matching TRBD1. This CDR3 contains 16 residues. V shed 4 bases and J 8 bases; nucleotides not matched to a gene: 9. CDR1 and CDR2 (germline): SNHLY, FYNNEI. The CDR3 loop is CASSAPKGQGADEQFF. As DNA, the CDR3 is TGTGCCAGCAGTGCCCCTAAGGGACAGGGGGCGGATGAGCAGTTCTTC. Supplemented by reference TRBV2 and TRBJ2-1, the full variable domain reads EPEVTQTPSHQVTQMGQEVILRCVPISNHLYFYWYRQILGQKVEFLVSFYNNEISEKSEIFDDQFSVERPDGSNFTLKIRSTKLEDSAMYFCASSAPKGQGADEQFFGPGTRLTVL.

The rearrangement joins TRBV14 to TRBJ1-5; D not resolved. This CDR3 has 13 residues. V shed 3 bases and J shed 3 bases, with 6 bases lying between them. Germline CDR1 and CDR2: SGHDN and FVKESK. CDR3 loop: CASSHGYNQPQHF. The CDR3, as DNA: TGTGCCAGCAGCCATGGGTACAATCAGCCCCAGCATTTT.

The CDR3 reads CASSAGTDYSPYGYTF. CDR3 in DNA: TGTGCCAGCAGCGCAGGGACAGACTACAGCCCCTATGGCTACACCTTC. V gene TRBV9 combines with J gene TRBJ1-2; 7 positions agree with TRBD1. Germline V CDR1 and CDR2: SGDLS, YYNGEE. The CDR3 consists of 16 residues. The junction had 12 bases not matched to a gene; V was cut back by 3 bases and J by 4 bases.

The chain combines TRBV28 with TRBJ2-3; no firm D call. Germline V gene lookup returns CDR1 MDHEN and CDR2 SYDVKM. The CDR3 extends over 17 amino acids. V gave up 2 bases and J gave up 0 bases, with 15 bases separating them. The CDR3 is CASSLDSLELSTDTQYF. DNA of the CDR3: TGTGCCAGCAGTTTAGATTCCCTAGAACTAAGCACAGATACGCAGTATTTT.

V gene TRBV7-2 combines with J gene TRBJ2-3, with 10 bases identical to TRBD2. CDR1 and CDR2 (germline): SGHTA, FQGNSA. Trimming at V came to 5 bases and at J to 2 bases, leaving 7 bases not matched to a gene. The CDR3 has 16 residues. As DNA, the CDR3 is TGTGCCAGCAGCCGGTCACTAGCGGGGACCACAGATACGCAGTATTTT. This codes for CASSRSLAGTTDTQYF. Combining the CDR3 with reference TRBV7-2 and TRBJ2-3 gives the whole variable domain GAGVSQSPSNKVTEKGKDVELRCDPISGHTALYWYRQSLGQGLEFLIYFQGNSAPDKSGLPSDRFSAERTGGSVSTLTIQRTQQEDSAVYLCASSRSLAGTTDTQYFGPGTRLTVL.

This clone was seen a single time. The genes are TRBV9 and TRBJ1-6; D possibly corresponds to TRBD1 (6 bases). The CDR3 is 15 amino acids. The V and J ends lost 2 bases and 10 bases respectively, with 16 bases between them. In germline, CDR1 is SGDLS, CDR2 YYNGEE. CDR3: CASSVGPGAGSPLHF. CDR3 coding DNA: TGTGCCAGCAGCGTGGGGCCAGGGGCGGGGTCACCCCTCCACTTT.

This rearrangement joins TRBV30 to TRBJ2-7; D remains ambiguous. The V end lost 3 bases, the J end lost 6 bases, and 9 bases lay between the germline ends. This CDR3 has 11 amino acids. Germline V lookup: CDR1 GTSNPN, CDR2 SVGIG (reference sequence). CDR3 sequence reads: CAWRDKFEQYF. The CDR3 nucleotides are TGTGCCTGGAGGGATAAATTCGAGCAGTACTTC.

This clone is labeled as medium-sized. This rearrangement joins TRBV29-1 to TRBJ1-1; D call uncertain. The CDR3 is 12 amino acids. Germline V gene data show CDR1 as SQVTM and CDR2 as ANQGSEA. V was trimmed by 7 bases and J by 6 bases, leaving 15 bases between them. The CDR3 DNA reads as TGCAGCGCCCTCGGCCTGGAGGCTGAAGCTTTCTTT. This encodes CSALGLEAEAFF.

The CDR3 region is CASSRGGQTDTQYF. The CDR3 DNA sequence: TGTGCCAGCAGCAGGGGAGGGCAAACAGATACGCAGTATTTT. The rearrangement links TRBV11-2 to TRBJ2-3; TRBD2 agrees at 7 bases. Germline CDR1 reads SGHAT; CDR2 reads FQNNGV. CDR3 length: 14 amino acids. V dropped 5 bases and J dropped 3; count of bases not matched to a gene: 5. The full variable domain, in which reference TRBV11-2 and TRBJ2-3 provide the parts outside the CDR3, is EAGVAQSPRYKIIEKRQSVAFWCNPISGHATLYWYQQILGQGPKLLIQFQNNGVVDDSQLPKDRFSAERLKGVDSTLKIQPAKLEDSAVYLCASSRGGQTDTQYFGPGTRLTVL.

The chain is built from TRBV6-5 and TRBJ2-7, with unresolved D. The germline gives CDR1 MNHEY, CDR2 SVGAGI. This CDR3 is 11 amino acids long. V lost 2 bases to trimming and J lost 7 bases, with 6 bases between them. CDR3 sequence reads: CASSYDGEQYF. CDR3 in DNA: TGTGCCAGCAGTTACGATGGGGAGCAGTACTTC.

This clone was recorded at least ten times. This chain joins TRBV7-8 and TRBJ1-2; the D gene is possibly TRBD1 (6 bases). The V end lost 5 bases, the J end lost 6 bases, and 13 bases lay between the germline ends. Germline V lookup: CDR1 SGHVS, CDR2 FQNEAQ. CDR3 size: 13 residues. The CDR3 here is CASSATGTHGYTF. For the CDR3, the DNA is TGTGCCAGCAGCGCCACCGGGACACATGGCTACACCTTC.

J is TRBJ2-7 and V is TRBV7-8; D is possibly TRBD1 (5 bases). The CDR3 spans 12 residues. Germline CDR1 and CDR2: SGHVS and FQNEAQ. The V gene lost 6 bases and the J gene lost 3 bases, with 9 bases spanning the gap. CDR3 nucleotide sequence: TGTGCCAGCAGTCCCACAGGCTACGAGCAGTACTTC. It translates to CASSPTGYEQYF.

This clone occurred a few times. J is TRBJ2-2 and V is TRBV5-1; 8 positions match TRBD2. The CDR3 extends over 16 amino acids. From germline, CDR1 is SGHRS and CDR2 YFSETQ. The ends lost 0 bases at V and 1 base at J; junction bases unmatched: 2. Here the CDR3 reads CASSLDGGENTGELFF. The CDR3 DNA reads as TGCGCCAGCAGCTTGGACGGGGGGGAGAACACCGGGGAGCTGTTTTTT.

This clone was found a few times. This rearrangement joins TRBV7-3 to TRBJ2-6; D call uncertain. The germline V gene encodes CDR1 SGHTA and CDR2 FQGTGA. The CDR3 extends over 13 amino acids. The V gene lost 4 bases and the J gene lost 3 bases, with 4 bases spanning the gap. The CDR3 DNA sequence: TGTGCCAGCAGCTCTGGTGGGGCCAACGTCCTGACTTTC. Its protein is CASSSGGANVLTF.

The rearrangement links TRBV4-1 to TRBJ1-1; the match to TRBD1 covers 8 bases. The CDR3 extends over 13 amino acids. V gave up 4 bases and J gave up 10 bases; unmatched junction bases: 8. Germline V gene lookup returns CDR1 MGHRA and CDR2 YSYEKL. CDR3 amino acids: CASSRGQASPAFF. CDR3 DNA sequence: TGCGCCAGCAGCCGGGGACAGGCTAGTCCAGCTTTCTTT.

This chain connects TRBV4-2 to TRBJ2-1; 12 bases map to TRBD2. CDR1 is LGHNA, CDR2 YNFKEQ, per germline. The CDR3 runs to 17 residues. With 0 bases clipped from V and 6 bases from J, the junction kept 6 bases outside the gene matches. The CDR3 loop is CASSQEASGGALNEQFF. In DNA, the CDR3 is TGTGCCAGCAGCCAAGAGGCTAGCGGGGGGGCCCTCAATGAGCAGTTCTTC.

A few counts support this clone. V gene TRBV10-1 combines with J gene TRBJ2-7; tentative D call: TRBD2 (6 bases). This CDR3 has 13 amino acids. CDR1 and CDR2 from the germline V gene are WNHNN and SYGVQD (reference sequence). Trimming removed 5 bases from V and 5 bases from J, with 13 bases in between. CDR3 nucleotides: TGCGCCAGCAGTTCCCGGCGGGAAAACGAGCAGTACTTC. Translation: CASSSRRENEQYF.

This sequence joins TRBV28 and TRBJ1-1; D call uncertain. The CDR3 has 13 residues. The V end was cut by 3 bases, the J end by 10 bases, with 15 bases between. Germline V gene data show CDR1 as MDHEN and CDR2 as SYDVKM. The CDR3 loop reads CASSFSVAGAAFF. The CDR3 DNA sequence: TGTGCCAGCAGTTTTTCGGTGGCGGGAGCAGCTTTCTTT.